A selection of T cell receptor beta chains follows, all from one sample in a study of blood T cell repertoires in COVID-19. Generated by immunoSEQ multiplex PCR, the TCRdb table keeps only in-frame clones and is missing some. This sample has 490,000 or so clones, with around 85% found just once. Input material: PBMCs or T cells enriched from blood (not recorded which). These receptors all stem from a woman aged 60 to 75 who had recovered from COVID-19. Both conserved end residues are part of each CDR3. A D gene is named only where the DNA matches it firmly. Not every row has a clone size; where given, it reads once, few, many or a size class.

abundance	v_gene	j_gene	d_gene	CDR3nt	CDR3aa
.	TRBV15	TRBJ1-2	.	TGTGCCACCAGCAGAGATCTGGGCAGTAACTATGGCTACACCTTC	CATSRDLGSNYGYTF
.	TRBV18	TRBJ1-1	TRBD1	TGTGCCAGCTCAGCACAGGGGGCTCTGGACACTGAAGCTTTCTTT	CASSAQGALDTEAFF
.	TRBV11-2	TRBJ1-4	.	TGTGCCAGCAGCTTAACAAGGGGCGAAGCAACTAATGAAAAACTGTTTTTT	CASSLTRGEATNEKLFF
.	TRBV2	TRBJ1-2	TRBD1	TGTGCCAGCAGCAGTAACAGGGGTGGAGGCTACACCTTC	CASSSNRGGGYTF
.	TRBV28	TRBJ2-3	TRBD2	TGTGCCAGCAGTTCTTGGACTAGCGGGGGGGCCCCAACAGATACGCAGTATTTT	CASSSWTSGGAPTDTQYF
.	TRBV7-2	TRBJ1-6	.	TGTGCCAGCAGCTTCGGAGGGGGGGCCAATTCACCCCTCCACTTT	CASSFGGGANSPLHF
.	TRBV9	TRBJ2-2	TRBD2	TGTGCCAGCAGCCCCCGTGGGCTAGCGGTCACCGGGGAGCTGTTTTTT	CASSPRGLAVTGELFF
.	TRBV5-1	TRBJ2-1	.	TGCGCCAGCAGCCCGGGGCGGGACAGCGTATACAATGAGCAGTTCTTC	CASSPGRDSVYNEQFF
.	TRBV27	TRBJ1-1	.	TGTGCCAGCAGTTTATTGATCGGAGGGGTGGACACTGAAGCTTTCTTT	CASSLLIGGVDTEAFF
.	TRBV5-4	TRBJ2-2	TRBD2	TGTGCCAGCAGGCAGCGGGGGGCGAACACCGGGGAGCTGTTTTTT	CASRQRGANTGELFF
.	TRBV7-2	TRBJ2-3	TRBD2	TGTGCCAGCAGCTTAGTACTACTAGCGGGGGGGCCGGGCGCAGATACGCAGTATTTT	CASSLVLLAGGPGADTQYF
few	TRBV10-3	TRBJ2-1	TRBD2	TGTGCCATCGATCCGCGGGGGGCCACCTACAATGAGCAGTTCTTC	CAIDPRGATYNEQFF
.	TRBV18	TRBJ1-2	.	TGTGCCAGCTCACCTGGAGTAGCAAGATATGGCTACACCTTC	CASSPGVARYGYTF
few	TRBV3-1/TRBV3-2	TRBJ1-3	TRBD1	TGTGCCAGCAGCCAGCGTGGGACAGTCTCTGGAAACACCATATATTTT	CASSQRGTVSGNTIYF
once	TRBV11-3	TRBJ2-1	TRBD1	TGTGCCAGCAGCTTAGGGCTTAACAGGGGTTTGGATGAGCAGTTCTTC	CASSLGLNRGLDEQFF
.	TRBV6-5	TRBJ1-2	TRBD1	TGTGCCAGCAGCCATGATCATGACAGGGTCGAGGGCTACACCTTC	CASSHDHDRVEGYTF
.	TRBV29-1	TRBJ1-2	.	TGCAGCGTTGGTGAGGTCGGCTATGGCTACACCTTC	CSVGEVGYGYTF
.	TRBV7-8	TRBJ1-5	.	TGTGCCAGCAGCTTAAACGCGAGGCGGGGGAGGGGCAATCAGCCCCAGCATTTT	CASSLNARRGRGNQPQHF
.	TRBV11-2	TRBJ2-5	.	TGTGCCAGCAGCCGGGGAACAGGGTTTGAGACCCAGTACTTC	CASSRGTGFETQYF
.	TRBV7-2	TRBJ1-6	.	TGTGCCAGCAGCTTAGGGGGCAGGGCCTACTCACCCCTCCACTTT	CASSLGGRAYSPLHF
once	TRBV11-2	TRBJ1-1	.	TGTGCCAGCAGACCCCGGCCAGGCAAGAACACTGAAGCTTTCTTT	CASRPRPGKNTEAFF
.	TRBV3-1/TRBV3-2	TRBJ1-1	TRBD1	TGTGCCAGCAGGCAGGGGGGTAACACTGAAGCTTTCTTT	CASRQGGNTEAFF
once	TRBV5-5	TRBJ2-3	.	TGTGCCAGCAGCTTGGACCGGGGGAGGGATACGCAGTATTTT	CASSLDRGRDTQYF
.	TRBV6-5	TRBJ1-1	.	TGTGCCAGCAGTCCAGGACGGGTCATGAGGGCGGAAGCTTTCTTT	CASSPGRVMRAEAFF
.	TRBV18	TRBJ2-6	TRBD1	TGTGCCAGCTCACGAGGGGGCCCTCGCTCTGGGGCCAACGTCCTGACTTTC	CASSRGGPRSGANVLTF
.	TRBV19	TRBJ2-5	TRBD2	TGTGCCAGTAGTATCCTGAGACTAGCGGGCCAAGAGACCCAGTACTTC	CASSILRLAGQETQYF
.	TRBV6-6	TRBJ1-3	.	TGTGCCAGCAGCCCCATGGACAGAGGAAACACCATATATTTT	CASSPMDRGNTIYF
.	TRBV2	TRBJ2-2	.	TGTGCCAGCAGTGAGGCAGGGCTTAACACCGGGGAGCTGTTTTTT	CASSEAGLNTGELFF
.	TRBV5-4	TRBJ2-3	.	TGTGCCAGCAGCTTGGGTTCCGCGGCAGATACGCAGTATTTT	CASSLGSAADTQYF
.	TRBV30	TRBJ1-5	.	TGTGCCTGGAGTGTAAAAGGGGGGGGCAATCAGCCCCAGCATTTT	CAWSVKGGGNQPQHF
.	TRBV5-4	TRBJ1-2	.	TGTGCCAGCAGCTCGAGTTCCTGGGGCTACACCTTC	CASSSSSWGYTF